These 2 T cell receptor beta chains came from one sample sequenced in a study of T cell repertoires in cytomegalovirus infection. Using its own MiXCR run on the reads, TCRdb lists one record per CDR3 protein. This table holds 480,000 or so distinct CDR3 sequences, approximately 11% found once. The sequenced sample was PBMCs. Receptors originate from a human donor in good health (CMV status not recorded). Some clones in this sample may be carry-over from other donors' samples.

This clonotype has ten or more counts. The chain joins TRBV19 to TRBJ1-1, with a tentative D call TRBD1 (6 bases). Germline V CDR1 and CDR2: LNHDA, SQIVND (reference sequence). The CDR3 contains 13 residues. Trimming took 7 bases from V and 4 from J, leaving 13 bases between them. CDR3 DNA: TGTGCCAGTAACAGGGCCCAGAGCACTGAAGCTTTCTTT. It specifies CASNRAQSTEAFF.

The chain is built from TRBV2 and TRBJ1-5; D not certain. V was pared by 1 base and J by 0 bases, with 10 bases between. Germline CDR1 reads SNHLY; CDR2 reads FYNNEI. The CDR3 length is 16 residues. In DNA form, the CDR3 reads TGTGCCAGCAGTGAAGGTCGGGGTTATAGCAATCAGCCCCAGCATTTT. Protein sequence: CASSEGRGYSNQPQHF.